This record looks at one TCR beta chain sequence and its context. This clonotype came up a few times. Which antigen it targets is not known. Base qualities were left out, and no much larger clone turns up one base away. The entry originates in a study of blood T cells in healthy people across ages (dated by TCRdb to between 2014 and 2016). Turning to the overall study: In model experiments, template switching captured about one uniquely barcoded TCR beta cDNA molecule for every two T cells. Four age groups were formed from the donors: young (average roughly 16 years), middle-aged (around 39), aged (about 62) and long-lived (roughly 88). To avoid experimental bias, donors of different ages were distributed randomly across sequencing lanes. The study measured age-related changes in TCR beta repertoire diversity using deep sequencing normalized with unique cDNA molecular identifiers. The study analyzed two additional independent replicas of 1 million unique cDNA reads from the same blood draw for two donors, one aged 18 to 30 and one aged 80 or older.

Systemically healthy Caucasian individuals from Russia, 35 to 40 in total and aged roughly 6 to 100 years, were included as donors. Approximately 9.7 milliliters of peripheral blood were drawn from each donor into EDTA-treated Vacutainer tubes. Ficoll-Paque density-gradient centrifugation was used to isolate PBMCs, with at least 6.5 million per sample. Total RNA was extracted from PBMCs with Trizol reagent, with at least 5 micrograms obtained per sample. For every donor, an aliquot of PBMCs went through flow cytometry to measure the percentages of naive CD45RAhigh/CD27high T cells. On the study overall, not on this receptor specifically: Compared with the aged group, more naive CD4+ T cells, fewer expanded clones and increased TCR diversity were shown by the long-lived group, suggesting age selection. The CMV infection status of donors was not known, potentially confounding age-related changes in expanded clonotypes. Bulk unsorted PBMC profiling prevented conclusive comparison of naive and antigen-experienced compartments. As age increased, observed TCR beta diversity per million T cells dropped in a roughly linear way, and a significant reduction was already evident by age 40. Estimates of total diversity from one million sequenced T cells were regarded as lower bounds and underestimates. There was a strong correlation between observed TCR beta diversity and the percentage of naive T cells measured by flow cytometry.

CDR1 and CDR2 (KGHSH, LQKENI) derive from the germline V gene. Including cysteine and phenylalanine, the CDR3 has 13 amino acids. The CDR3 DNA has 39 bases and is translated from base 1. V drops 3 bases and J drops 3 bases, leaving 8 bases in between. The library was obtained by 5' RACE. The sequencer was an Illumina HiSeq 2500. The second PCR ran for about 6 to 12 cycles and used a J-beta primer mix along with a sample-barcoded 5' primer. A unique molecular identifier was introduced onto each TCR beta cDNA molecule by a template-switch 5' adaptor carrying 12 random nucleotides. At least 2.5 million CDR3-containing paired-end reads were obtained from each sample. First-strand cDNA synthesis was performed from all RNA using the Mint cDNA synthesis kit, with priming by a TRBC-specific oligonucleotide. After uracil-DNA glycosylase treatment, a first 18-cycle PCR used universal primers M1SS and BC2_uni_R on all cDNA. The paper's processing steps were these. Normalization of each sample was performed by random selection of 1 million high-quality reads, each carrying a distinct molecular identifier. Instead of being binned into consensus sequences, reads that shared molecular identifiers were thrown out. MiTCR, set to a Q25 quality threshold and the strictest error-elimination algorithm, was used for CDR3 identification, clonotype clustering and error correction. A nonparametric unseen species model with Euler transformation was used to estimate lower-bound total TCR beta diversity. In TCRdb, the public reads were trimmed at Q25 with fastp and aligned with MiXCR, with productive beta chains retained. Entries that share a CDR3 protein sequence are merged under the most common genes and DNA. The V and J calls follow TCRdb's processing rather than the paper's. The sample profile shows roughly 900,000 distinct CDR3 sequences; 29% of them were found once. The biggest ten clones account for 17% of the sample.

Sequenced: blood. This chain joins TRBV18 to TRBJ1-2; possibly the D gene is TRBD1, per 5 matching bases. The TCR sequence derives from a woman at least 80 years old in good health. The CDR3 amino acid sequence is: CASSPMGDYGYTF. Here is the DNA: TGTGCCAGCTCACCGATGGGGGACTATGGCTACACCTTC.